What follows are 22 T cell receptor beta chains derived from one specimen sequenced in a study of human T cells and chemical hapten exposure. Time point reported: patch test 1, 2 weeks after DPC sensitization. Regarding treatment: therapeutic diphenylcyclopropenone sensitization with weekly scalp DPC. MiXCR, run by TCRdb on the RACE reads, gives a single entry per CDR3 protein. The sample yields tens of thousands of distinct CDR3 sequences, roughly a tenth seen once. The material was whole blood, obtained in connection with sensitization to the hapten diphenylcyclopropenone (DPC). The receptors come from a man in his forties with alopecia areata. Some clones in this sample may be carry-over from other donors' samples.

The chain recombines TRBV6-1 with TRBJ2-2, with D hard to call. CDR3 length equals 14 residues. The V gene's germline CDR1 is MNHNS and CDR2 SASEGT. V lost 4 bases and J lost 3, with 9 bases in between. The CDR3 loop reads CASSAALYTGELFF. CDR3 nucleotide sequence: TGTGCCAGCAGTGCCGCTTTATACACCGGGGAGCTGTTTTTT.

Only a few counts were recorded for this clonotype. The genes are TRBV25-1 and TRBJ1-4, with 11 bases lining up with TRBD1. Germline V lookup: CDR1 MGHDK, CDR2 SYGVNS. V shed 4 bases and J 11 bases; nucleotides not matched to a gene: 12. The CDR3 consists of 16 residues. CDR3 residues: CASSGDRGNLNAKLFF. The CDR3, as DNA: TGTGCCAGCAGTGGGGACAGGGGGAACTTAAATGCTAAACTGTTTTTT. Full variable domain (rest looked up from reference TRBV25-1 and TRBJ1-4): EADIYQTPRYLVIGTGKKITLECSQTMGHDKMYWYQQDPGMELHLIHYSYGVNSTEKGDLSSESTVSRIRTEHFPLTLESARPSHTSQYLCASSGDRGNLNAKLFFGSGTQLSVL.

This clonotype appeared a few times. This rearrangement joins TRBV20-1 to TRBJ1-2; D may be TRBD1 (6 bases). Trimming took off 1 base at V and 4 bases at J, with 19 bases between the two ends. CDR1 is DFQATT, CDR2 SNEGSKA, per germline (reference sequence). The CDR3 has 16 amino acids. The CDR3 region is CSARGAGGAPLYGYTF. The CDR3 DNA is TGCAGTGCTAGAGGCGCCGGGGGGGCCCCCCTCTATGGCTACACCTTC.

This clonotype was recorded a few times. The rearrangement joins TRBV20-1 to TRBJ1-3; D remains ambiguous. CDR1 DFQATT and CDR2 SNEGSKA come from the germline V gene (reference sequence). V was shortened by 4 bases and J by 0 bases, with 13 bases between the two germline ends. This CDR3 comprises 15 residues. This CDR3 is CSATSRRDSGNTIYF. In DNA, the CDR3 is TGCAGTGCTACGAGCAGACGAGACTCTGGAAACACCATATATTTT.

J is TRBJ1-1 and V is TRBV6-2 or TRBV6-3; D call uncertain. Per germline, CDR1 MNHEY and CDR2 SVGEGT. Trimming removed 4 bases from V and 11 bases from J, with 14 bases in between. The CDR3 contains 12 residues. CDR3 in amino acids: CASSSRLLSAFF. CDR3 coding DNA: TGTGCCAGCAGTTCCCGACTGCTTAGCGCTTTCTTT.

The CDR3 DNA follows: TGCGCCAGCAGCCCAGTCCCAGGGCAGGAGGCGACCCAGTACTTC. Encoded protein: CASSPVPGQEATQYF. The V call is TRBV4-1, the J call TRBJ2-5; TRBD1 or TRBD2 may be the D gene (5 bases each). The CDR3 length is 15 residues. The V end was cut by 4 bases, the J end by 7 bases, with 19 bases between. In germline, CDR1 is MGHRA, CDR2 YSYEKL.

The sample holds many counts of this clonotype. V gene TRBV6-2 or TRBV6-3 combines with J gene TRBJ1-1; the D gene is possibly TRBD1 (6 bases). CDR1 is MNHEY, CDR2 SVGEGT, per germline. The V end was cut by 2 bases, the J end by 8 bases, with 12 bases between. CDR3 length: 13 residues. The CDR3 DNA is TGTGCCAGCAGTTACAGGGGGTTACTGGAAGCTTTCTTT. This gives the protein CASSYRGLLEAFF.

The chain combines TRBV5-6 with TRBJ2-7, with 7 bases identical to TRBD2. The CDR3 has 16 amino acids. Germline assignment: CDR1 SGHDT and CDR2 YYEEEE. The trim removed 0 bases at V and 4 bases at J, leaving 10 bases unmatched. CDR3 sequence reads: CASSLVAGVGGYEQYV. The CDR3 DNA follows: TGTGCCAGCAGCTTGGTTGCCGGGGTCGGGGGGTACGAGCAGTACGTC.

This clonotype occurred many times. This chain links TRBV30 with TRBJ2-3, with 8 nucleotides matching TRBD2. The CDR3 spans 16 residues. J lost 1 base, V lost 2 bases, and 8 bases had no gene match. Germline V gene lookup returns CDR1 GTSNPN and CDR2 SVGIG (reference sequence). Here the CDR3 reads CAWSQKAGGRTDTQYF. CDR3 nucleotide sequence: TGTGCCTGGAGTCAGAAGGCGGGAGGACGCACAGATACGCAGTATTTT.

This clonotype was counted a few times. This chain links TRBV6-5 with TRBJ2-1, with 10 bases that match TRBD1. Per germline, CDR1 MNHEY and CDR2 SVGAGI. This CDR3 region has 15 residues. V shed 6 bases, J shed 5 bases, and the junction held 7 bases outside the gene matches. The CDR3 sequence: CASSPGTGENNEQFF. The CDR3 DNA sequence: TGTGCCAGCAGCCCCGGGACAGGGGAGAACAATGAGCAGTTCTTC.

Ten or more counts support this clonotype. The CDR3 loop is CSVGQATETGELFF. The CDR3 DNA follows: TGCAGCGTCGGACAGGCGACTGAGACCGGGGAGCTGTTTTTT. J is TRBJ2-2 and V is TRBV29-1; 7 bases agree with TRBD1. This CDR3 has 14 residues. Germline-derived CDR1 and CDR2 are SQVTM and ANQGSEA. J lost 5 bases, V lost 6 bases, and 9 bases had no gene match.

The chain combines TRBV20-1 with TRBJ2-3; D uncertain. The CDR3 contains 16 residues. CDR1 and CDR2 from the germline V gene are DFQATT and SNEGSKA (reference sequence). The ends were cut back, 2 bases at V and 3 bases at J, with 18 bases in the middle. The CDR3 nucleotides are TGCAGTGCTAGAAGGGCCGACGGTCAGTTGACAGATACGCAGTATTTT. Translating gives CSARRADGQLTDTQYF.

This clonotype showed up just a few times. The J gene is TRBJ2-3, the V gene TRBV12-3 or TRBV12-4, with TRBD2 matching 8 bases. The CDR3 runs 16 residues. V lost 5 bases and J lost 3; bases outside the gene matches: 10. CDR3 nucleotide sequence: TGTGCCAGCAGTCCCCGGGCGGGGGGAGGTACAGATACGCAGTATTTT. Amino acids: CASSPRAGGGTDTQYF.

This clonotype was seen a few times. The V call is TRBV29-1, the J call TRBJ1-4; 12 positions agree with TRBD1. V lost 4 bases, J lost 7 bases, and 10 bases stayed unmatched. The CDR3 runs to 16 residues. CDR1 is SQVTM, CDR2 ANQGSEA, per germline. The CDR3 is CSVGTGQGARGEKLFF. The CDR3 coding sequence is TGCAGCGTTGGGACGGGACAGGGGGCTAGGGGTGAAAAACTGTTTTTT. The variable domain in full, with the rest retrieved from reference TRBV29-1 and TRBJ1-4, is SAVISQKPSRDICQRGTSLTIQCQVDSQVTMMFWYRQQPGQSLTLIATANQGSEATYESGFVIDKFPISRPNLTFSTLTVSNMSPEDSSIYLCSVGTGQGARGEKLFFGSGTQLSVL.

This clonotype was picked up many times. The V call is TRBV18, the J call TRBJ1-3; D is unclear. There are 13 residues in the CDR3. The germline gives CDR1 KGHSH, CDR2 LQKENI. V was clipped by 2 bases and J by 0 bases, with 2 bases between them. The CDR3 is CASSPNSGNTIYF. Written as DNA, the CDR3 is TGTGCCAGCTCACCAAACTCTGGAAACACCATATATTTT.

This clonotype was observed a handful of times. The chain links TRBV6-1 to TRBJ2-3; D unresolved. This CDR3 contains 15 residues. Germline loops: CDR1 MNHNS, CDR2 SASEGT. Trimming took 0 bases from V and 6 from J, leaving 13 bases between them. The CDR3 sequence is CASSEAVEAGDTQYF. CDR3 nucleotides: TGTGCCAGCAGTGAAGCCGTAGAAGCAGGCGATACGCAGTATTTT.

This chain links TRBV28 with TRBJ2-2; TRBD2 agrees at 16 bases. The CDR3 consists of 19 residues. The ends lost 3 bases at V and 0 bases at J; junction bases unmatched: 4. From germline, CDR1 is MDHEN and CDR2 SYDVKM. The CDR3, as DNA: TGTGCCAGCAGTTTCCCGGGACTAGCGGGAGGGTCGAACACCGGGGAGCTGTTTTTT. The encoded protein is CASSFPGLAGGSNTGELFF.

This clonotype was recorded many times. At one end the junction does not follow the germline gene, possibly because of a read error. The chain couples TRBV6-2 or TRBV6-3 to TRBJ1-5, with D uncertain. Germline V lookup: CDR1 MNHEY, CDR2 SVGEGT. The CDR3 is 15 residues long. CDR3 residues: CASTIQDGFNQPQQF. CDR3 bases: TGTGCCAGCACTATCCAGGACGGCTTCAATCAGCCCCAGCAGTTT.

The genes are TRBV7-9 and TRBJ2-3, with a possible D match to TRBD1 (5 bases). Germline V gene data show CDR1 as SEHNR and CDR2 as FQNEAQ (reference sequence). This CDR3 contains 15 residues. V was shortened by 5 bases and J by 0 bases, with 12 bases between the two germline ends. The CDR3 sequence: CASSLGVGSTDTQYF. DNA of the CDR3: TGTGCCAGCAGCCTAGGGGTGGGGAGCACAGATACGCAGTATTTT.

This sequence joins TRBV6-5 and TRBJ2-5; D possibly corresponds to TRBD2 (5 bases). The CDR3 length is 13 residues. The V gene's germline CDR1 is MNHEY and CDR2 SVGAGI. Trimming cost V 5 bases and J 5 bases, with 12 bases left between them. This chain's CDR3 is CASSPGGYETQYF. The DNA of the CDR3 is TGTGCCAGCAGTCCCGGCGGGTATGAGACCCAGTACTTC.

This clonotype came up many times. The rearrangement joins TRBV7-2 to TRBJ2-3; TRBD1 or TRBD2 may be the D gene (7 bases each). Deletions cut 1 base from V and 0 bases from J, with 17 bases between. The germline V gene encodes CDR1 SGHTA and CDR2 FQGNSA. The CDR3 has 18 residues. The CDR3 coding sequence is TGTGCCAGCAGCTTAGGCCTAGGGGGCGGGAGTAGCACAGATACGCAGTATTTT. It specifies CASSLGLGGGSSTDTQYF.

This clonotype was found a few times. The V and J genes are TRBV19 and TRBJ2-5; no clear D gene. The V gene lost 10 bases and the J gene lost 5 bases, with 11 bases spanning the gap. The CDR3 has 11 residues. Germline lookup yields CDR1 LNHDA and CDR2 SQIVND (reference sequence). The CDR3 DNA reads as TGTGCCACTAAACTTGAGGAGACCCAGTACTTC. Protein sequence: CATKLEETQYF.